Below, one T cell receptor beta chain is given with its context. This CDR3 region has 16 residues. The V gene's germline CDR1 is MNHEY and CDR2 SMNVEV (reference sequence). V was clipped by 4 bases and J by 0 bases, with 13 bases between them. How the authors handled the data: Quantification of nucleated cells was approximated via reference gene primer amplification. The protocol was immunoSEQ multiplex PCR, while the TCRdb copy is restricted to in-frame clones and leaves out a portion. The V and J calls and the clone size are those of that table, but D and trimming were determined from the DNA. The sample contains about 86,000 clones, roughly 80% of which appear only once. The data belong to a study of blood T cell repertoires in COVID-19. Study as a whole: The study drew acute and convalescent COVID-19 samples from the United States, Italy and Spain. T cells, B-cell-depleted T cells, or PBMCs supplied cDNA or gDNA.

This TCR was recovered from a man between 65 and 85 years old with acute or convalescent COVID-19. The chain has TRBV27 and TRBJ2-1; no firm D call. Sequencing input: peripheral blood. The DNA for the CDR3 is TGTGCCAGCAGTTCCCAACGTGGTAGCTCCTACAATGAGCAGTTCTTC. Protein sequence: CASSSQRGSSYNEQFF.